This T cell receptor (beta chain) was sequenced for a study of precursors of human CD4 cytotoxic T cells (dated by TCRdb to the late 2010s). Describing the broader study: The bulk TCR-seq analysis covered CD4+ memory subsets from 13 to 15 donors in total. Sequences for both the TCRalpha and TCRbeta chains came out of the TCR-seq analysis of 12 to 15 donors (table S7).

Overall study results and their limits: The limitation that the direction of differentiation between precursor and effector cells cannot be definitively established by a human observational design was noted by the authors. IL-7Rhigh and IL-7R- TEMRA subsets showed more restricted TCR repertoires, with lower diversity and more expanded clonotypes, than TCM and TEM subsets. Some bulk TCR-seq comparisons included only about 95% of the 14 donors, suggesting not every subset was available for every donor. Expanded effector clonotypes made up a larger fraction of IL-7Rhigh TEMRA clonotypes than of TEM or TCM clonotypes.

This clonotype is characterized as hyperexpanded (1% or more). Which antigen it targets is not known. There are no base qualities to consult, and no much larger clone falls within one base. Cut back by 0 bases and 4 bases, the V and J ends lie 16 bases apart. The CDR3 sequence holds 16 residues, the cysteine and phenylalanine included. Only the CDR3 part of the read is kept: 48 bases, read in frame from the first base. Sequences DFQATT (CDR1) and SNEGSKA (CDR2) are obtained from the germline V gene (reference sequence). The instrument given in TCRdb is Illumina MiSeq. The authors' analysis ran thus. To quantify repertoire diversity, the Shannon-Wiener index was calculated using VDJtools. TCRbeta clonotypes with a clonotype frequency of at least 3 were defined as expanded. The public reads were reanalyzed by TCRdb: fastp trimming at Q25, MiXCR alignment, in-frame beta chains only. Every entry covers one CDR3 protein and lists the most common genes and DNA from its rows. None of the V and J calls come from the authors' own analysis; TCRdb made them. This sample has roughly 660 distinct CDR3 sequences in its table, and about 17% of those were observed once. 7.5% to 10% of the sample belongs to the ten largest clones.

To test for a precursor-effector relationship among CD4 cytotoxic T cells, four sorted CD4+ memory subsets (TCM, TEM, IL-7Rhigh TEMRA, IL-7R- TEMRA) underwent bulk UMI-based TCR sequencing. The cells came from peripheral blood mononuclear cells that had been isolated from human blood. Rearrangement joined TRBV20-1 to TRBJ2-1, with TRBD1 tentatively as D gene (6 bases match). Sample: memory CD4+ T cells from blood (PBMCs). The source of this sequence is a human donor in good health. The CDR3 protein: CSARDRGLGGYNEQFF. The sequence in DNA is TGCAGTGCTAGAGATCGGGGCTTAGGGGGTTACAATGAGCAGTTCTTC.